The next 19 T cell receptor beta chains were all read from a single sample in a study of CD8 T cells in Susac syndrome. cDNA came from about 0.5 to 1 ug RNA primed by random hexamers. TCRdb ran MiXCR on the immunoSEQ multiplex PCR reads and lists one entry per CDR3 protein. The repertoire includes 300,000 to 350,000 distinct CDR3 sequences, roughly 94% of them detected once, and over 0.05% sits in the top ten. Input material: CD4+ T cells from PBMCs. The source of these receptors is a human donor with multiple sclerosis.

The genes are TRBV27 and TRBJ1-3, with TRBD1 as a possible D gene (5 bases). CDR1 is MNHEY, CDR2 SMNVEV, per germline (reference sequence). V lost 6 bases, J lost 0 bases, and 24 bases lay in between. The CDR3 covers 19 residues. The CDR3, as DNA: TGTGCCAGCAGGGAATGGGGGTCGCAGTCTCGAAGCTCTGGAAACACCATATATTTT. Its protein is CASREWGSQSRSSGNTIYF.

The V and J genes are TRBV30 and TRBJ1-1; perhaps TRBD1 as D (6 bases). There are 13 residues in the CDR3. Germline assignment: CDR1 GTSNPN and CDR2 SVGIG (reference sequence). V lost 2 bases, J lost 9 bases, and 16 bases lay in between. This chain's CDR3 is CAWSKDSALQAFF. The CDR3 DNA reads TGTGCCTGGAGTAAGGACAGCGCCCTACAAGCTTTCTTT.

This chain links TRBV29-1 with TRBJ2-7, with D possibly being TRBD2 (6 bases). V shed 7 bases and J shed 3 bases, with 16 bases lying between them. The CDR3 totals 13 residues. Germline V lookup: CDR1 SQVTM, CDR2 ANQGSEA. The CDR3 sequence is CSALGGSVYEQYF. The CDR3 nucleotides read TGCAGCGCTTTGGGGGGATCGGTCTACGAGCAGTACTTC.

CDR3 bases: TGTGCCAGCAGCTTAGTTAGCGGGAGTTATGAGCAGTTCTTC. This encodes CASSLVSGSYEQFF. The genes are TRBV11-3 and TRBJ2-1; 9 bases line up with TRBD2. Germline trimming cut 1 base from V and 8 bases from J; bases unmatched to any gene: 3. In germline, CDR1 is SGHNT, CDR2 YENEEA. The length of the CDR3 is 14 residues.

The chain combines TRBV6-6 with TRBJ2-1; D remains ambiguous. CDR1 is MNHNY and CDR2 is SVGAGI in the germline V gene (reference sequence). The CDR3 extends over 16 amino acids. The V end lost 6 bases, the J end lost 3 bases, and 18 bases lay between the germline ends. CDR3 sequence reads: CASRGRQLGNYNEQFF. CDR3 in DNA: TGTGCCAGCAGGGGAAGGCAGCTAGGGAACTACAATGAGCAGTTCTTC.

The V gene is TRBV7-2, the J gene TRBJ2-3, with D possibly TRBD2 on 5 matching bases. The ends were cut back, 1 base at V and 8 bases at J, with 10 bases in the middle. Germline CDR1 SGHTA, CDR2 FQGNSA. The CDR3 is 13 amino acids. The CDR3 region has the DNA TGTGCCAGCAGCTTAGGGACTCGCGCTACGCAGTATTTT. It codes for CASSLGTRATQYF. Complete variable domain (other parts from reference TRBV7-2 and TRBJ2-3): GAGVSQSPSNKVTEKGKDVELRCDPISGHTALYWYRQSLGQGLEFLIYFQGNSAPDKSGLPSDRFSAERTGGSVSTLTIQRTQQEDSAVYLCASSLGTRATQYFGPGTRLTVL.

CDR3 residues: CASSLARDRTSEQYF. CDR3 sequence (DNA): TGCGCCAGCAGCTTGGCCCGGGACAGAACATCCGAGCAGTACTTC. The chain employs TRBV5-1 and TRBJ2-7; 7 bases are shared with TRBD1. V shed 0 bases and J 6 bases; nucleotides not matched to a gene: 9. Germline assignment: CDR1 SGHRS and CDR2 YFSETQ. The CDR3 extends over 15 amino acids.

The chain combines TRBV20-1 with TRBJ1-1; D is perhaps TRBD1 (5 bases). Trimming stripped 3 bases from V and 7 bases from J, with 9 bases between. Germline V gene sequence: CDR1 DFQATT, CDR2 SNEGSKA (reference sequence). This CDR3 has 11 amino acids. The CDR3, as DNA: TGCAGTGCTAGGGGTAGGGGTGAAGCTTTCTTT. Translated: CSARGRGEAFF.

The CDR3 protein is CASSVGGAQETQYF. The CDR3 nucleotides read TGTGCCAGCAGCGTAGGAGGGGCTCAAGAGACCCAGTACTTC. The chain is built from TRBV9 and TRBJ2-5; D possibly matches TRBD1 or TRBD2 (5 bases each). Between the trimmed V and J ends, which lost 0 bases and 2 bases, there was a span of 8 bases. The CDR3 covers 14 residues. CDR1 and CDR2 (germline): SGDLS, YYNGEE.

J is TRBJ2-1 and V is TRBV30, with TRBD2 as a possible D gene (7 bases). From germline, CDR1 is GTSNPN and CDR2 SVGIG (reference sequence). V lost 5 bases to trimming and J lost 3 bases, with 14 bases between them. The CDR3 sequence is 14 residues long. CDR3 sequence reads: CAWQPRGLYNEQFF. CDR3 coding DNA: TGTGCCTGGCAACCGCGGGGGCTCTACAATGAGCAGTTCTTC.

The V and J genes are TRBV7-6 and TRBJ1-2, with D uncertain. The CDR3 runs 14 residues. The germline V gene encodes CDR1 SGHVS and CDR2 FNYEAQ. Between the trimmed V and J ends, which lost 6 bases and 6 bases, there was a span of 17 bases. In nucleotides, the CDR3 is TGTGCCAGCAGTAGAGGTATGAAGTCGGATGGCTACACCTTC. It codes for CASSRGMKSDGYTF. The full variable domain, in which reference TRBV7-6 and TRBJ1-2 provide the parts outside the CDR3, is GAGVSQSPRYKVTKRGQDVALRCDPISGHVSLYWYRQALGQGPEFLTYFNYEAQQDKSGLPNDRFSAERPEGSISTLTIQRTEQRDSAMYRCASSRGMKSDGYTFGSGTRLTVV.

This clonotype was found once. CDR3 protein: CASGQGRRLSGANVLTF. CDR3 sequence (DNA): TGTGCCAGCGGCCAGGGGAGGCGCCTCTCTGGGGCCAACGTCCTGACTTTC. The chain combines TRBV6-2 or TRBV6-3 with TRBJ2-6; either TRBD1 or TRBD2 may supply D (6 bases each). Deletions cut 8 bases from V and 0 bases from J, with 17 bases between. The germline V gene has CDR1 MNHEY and CDR2 SVGEGT. The CDR3 is 17 residues long.

The genes are TRBV7-2 and TRBJ1-1; D is undetermined. CDR1 is SGHTA and CDR2 is FQGNSA in the germline V gene. This CDR3 spans 14 amino acids. Trimming pared 5 bases from V and 4 bases from J, leaving 14 bases between. Written as DNA, the CDR3 is TGTGCCAGCAGCCCACAAGGGTCGGGCACTGAAGCTTTCTTT. The encoded protein is CASSPQGSGTEAFF.

The chain recombines TRBV7-9 with TRBJ2-7; D unclear. The germline gives CDR1 SEHNR, CDR2 FQNEAQ (reference sequence). V shed 5 bases and J shed 4 bases, with 12 bases lying between them. This CDR3 is built from 13 residues. CDR3 in amino acids: CASSPAAEYEQYF. In DNA, the CDR3 is TGTGCCAGCAGCCCCGCCGCGGAGTACGAGCAGTACTTC.

The chain carries TRBV24-1 and TRBJ2-5, with 8 nucleotides matching TRBD2. CDR1 KGHDR and CDR2 SFDVKD come from the germline V gene. CDR3 size: 17 residues. Losses at the gene ends were 4 bases for V and 2 bases for J; bases not matched to a gene: 11. The CDR3 region is CATSEASQRGRQETQYF. CDR3 bases: TGTGCCACCAGTGAGGCTAGCCAGCGGGGGCGGCAAGAGACCCAGTACTTC.

The chain is built from TRBV18 and TRBJ2-5; the match to TRBD2 covers 7 bases. CDR1 and CDR2 (germline): KGHSH, LQKENI. This CDR3 contains 17 residues. J gave up 3 bases and V 3 bases, and 13 bases lay outside the gene matches. The CDR3 DNA sequence: TGTGCCAGCTCACCGGTCCCTATAGCTAGCGGCGAAGAGACCCAGTACTTC. Protein sequence: CASSPVPIASGEETQYF.

The gene calls are TRBV6-2 or TRBV6-3 and TRBJ1-1; weak D call: TRBD1 (5 bases). The ends were cut back, 2 bases at V and 3 bases at J, with 13 bases in the middle. Germline V gene sequence: CDR1 MNHEY, CDR2 SVGEGT. The CDR3 is made up of 15 amino acids. CDR3 protein: CASSYGGGLDTEAFF. The CDR3 DNA sequence: TGTGCCAGCAGTTACGGGGGGGGACTGGACACTGAAGCTTTCTTT.

The rearrangement uses TRBV21-1 and TRBJ2-3; TRBD1 is the table's D call, not checked against the DNA. TRBV21-1 corresponds to a pseudogene. The CDR3 consists of 15 residues. The CDR3 loop is CASSNVPPSTDTQYF. The CDR3 DNA reads TGTGCCAGCAGCAATGTCCCTCCTAGCACAGATACGCAGTATTTT.

The V call is TRBV5-1, the J call TRBJ2-5; TRBD2 agrees at 9 bases. V trimming: 2 bases; J trimming: 5 bases; junction bases outside the gene matches: 4. Germline V gene lookup returns CDR1 SGHRS and CDR2 YFSETQ. The CDR3 consists of 14 residues. The CDR3, as DNA: TGCGCCAGCAGCTTTATAGCGGGAGTGGAGACCCAGTACTTC. Its protein is CASSFIAGVETQYF.